Shown below are 7 T cell receptor beta chains from a single sample sequenced in a study of blood T cell repertoires in COVID-19. Only in-frame clones appear in the TCRdb table, and some are missing; sequencing was by immunoSEQ multiplex PCR. The data hold some 230,000 clones, with roughly 84% observed a single time. The sequencing sample was made of peripheral blood. The receptors were sampled from a woman in her forties or fifties with acute or convalescent COVID-19.

The genes are TRBV6-2 or TRBV6-3 and TRBJ2-1; TRBD2 is a possible D gene (5 bases). CDR1 MNHEY and CDR2 SVGEGT come from the germline V gene. The CDR3 contains 17 residues. Trimming took 1 base from V and 10 from J, leaving 23 bases between them. The CDR3 protein is CASSYFLISDLIREQFF. In nucleotides, the CDR3 is TGTGCCAGCAGTTACTTCCTGATTAGCGACCTCATACGAGAGCAGTTCTTC.

V gene TRBV7-3 combines with J gene TRBJ2-2; D gene uncertain. Looked up from germline, CDR1 is SGHTA and CDR2 is FQGTGA. Trimming shortened V by 2 bases and J by 4 bases, and 5 bases separated the two germline ends. The CDR3 runs to 13 residues. CDR3 DNA: TGTGCCAGCAGCTTATCAGTCACCGGGGAGCTGTTTTTT. As protein: CASSLSVTGELFF.

This clone appeared a few times. The chain carries TRBV5-6 and TRBJ2-1; 15 bases align to TRBD2. Germline CDR1 is SGHDT and CDR2 is YYEEEE. V was clipped by 0 bases and J by 9 bases; unmatched bases: 7. This CDR3 is built from 17 residues. CDR3 amino acids: CASSLGSGTSGRSEQFF. CDR3 sequence (DNA): TGTGCCAGCAGCTTGGGGTCCGGGACTAGCGGGAGGAGTGAGCAGTTCTTC.

The chain has TRBV18 and TRBJ2-1, with TRBD1 matching over 9 bases. Germline values: CDR1 KGHSH, CDR2 LQKENI. The CDR3 sequence is 18 residues long. J was trimmed by 0 bases and V by 3 bases; bases with no gene match: 9. The CDR3 here is CASSPGQGFPSSYNEQFF. CDR3 sequence (DNA): TGTGCCAGCTCACCGGGACAGGGTTTCCCCAGCTCCTACAATGAGCAGTTCTTC.

V and J are TRBV5-1 and TRBJ2-3; 14 nucleotides agree with TRBD2. Per germline, CDR1 SGHRS and CDR2 YFSETQ. V was pared by 4 bases and J by 5 bases, with 9 bases of the junction left unmatched. This CDR3 comprises 17 residues. As DNA, the CDR3 is TGCGCCAGCAGCGTGGGACTAGCGGGAGCCCAAAAAGATACGCAGTATTTT. Its translation is CASSVGLAGAQKDTQYF.

The chain joins TRBV25-1 to TRBJ2-1; TRBD2 might be the D (6 bases). In germline, CDR1 is MGHDK, CDR2 SYGVNS. This CDR3 contains 14 residues. Trimming stripped 6 bases from V and 6 bases from J, with 15 bases between. Here the CDR3 DNA reads TGTGCCAGCAGCGGGACTGCCGACGTCAATGAGCAGTTCTTC. This codes for CASSGTADVNEQFF.

This sequence joins TRBV18 and TRBJ1-4; D is unclear. This CDR3 is 13 amino acids long. The V end was cut by 3 bases, the J end by 7 bases, with 9 bases between. Germline V gives CDR1 KGHSH, CDR2 LQKENI. The CDR3 is CASSPQVGEKLFF. CDR3 coding DNA: TGTGCCAGCTCACCCCAGGTCGGTGAAAAACTGTTTTTT.